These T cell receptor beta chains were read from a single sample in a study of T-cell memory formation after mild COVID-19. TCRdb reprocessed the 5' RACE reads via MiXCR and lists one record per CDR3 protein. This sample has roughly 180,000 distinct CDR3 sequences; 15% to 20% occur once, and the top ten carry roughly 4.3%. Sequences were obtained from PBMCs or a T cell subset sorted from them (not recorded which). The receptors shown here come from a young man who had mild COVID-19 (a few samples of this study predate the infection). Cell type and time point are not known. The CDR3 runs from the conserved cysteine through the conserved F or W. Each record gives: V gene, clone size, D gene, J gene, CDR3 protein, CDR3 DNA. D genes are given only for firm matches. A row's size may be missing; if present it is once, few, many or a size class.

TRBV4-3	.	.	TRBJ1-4	CASSQEAGANEKLFF	TGCGCCAGCAGCCAAGAGGCAGGAGCTAATGAAAAACTGTTTTTT
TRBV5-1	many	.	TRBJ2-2	CASSPGQSTGELFF	TGCGCCAGCAGCCCCGGACAGTCCACCGGGGAGCTGTTTTTT
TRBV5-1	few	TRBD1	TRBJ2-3	CASSGGTGVHTQYF	TGCGCCAGCAGCGGCGGGACAGGGGTCCATACGCAGTATTTT
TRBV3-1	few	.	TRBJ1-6	CASSQESGSPLHF	TGTGCCAGCAGCCAAGAAAGCGGCTCACCCCTCCACTTT
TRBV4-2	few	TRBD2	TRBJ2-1	CASSQGLAGGRSYNEQFF	TGTGCCAGCAGCCAGGGACTAGCGGGGGGACGCTCCTACAATGAGCAGTTCTTC
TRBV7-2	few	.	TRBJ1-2	CASSLARRDGGYTF	TGTGCCAGCAGCTTAGCGCGCAGAGATGGTGGCTACACCTTC
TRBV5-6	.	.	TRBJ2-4	CASSFGRVNIQYF	TGTGCCAGCAGCTTCGGCAGGGTGAACATTCAGTACTTC
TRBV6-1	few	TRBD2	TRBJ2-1	CASSGPAGGPNNEQFF	TGTGCCAGCAGTGGTCCGGCGGGGGGGCCGAACAATGAGCAGTTCTTC
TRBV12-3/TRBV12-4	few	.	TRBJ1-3	CASSLLSGNTIYF	TGTGCCAGCAGTCTACTCTCTGGAAACACCATATATTTT
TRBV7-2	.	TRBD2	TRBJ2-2	CASSRLTSGANTGELFF	TGTGCCAGCAGCCGCCTGACTAGCGGCGCGAACACCGGGGAGCTGTTTTTT
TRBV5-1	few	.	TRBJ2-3	CASSAAAYTDTQYF	TGCGCCAGCAGCGCGGCAGCTTACACAGATACGCAGTATTTT
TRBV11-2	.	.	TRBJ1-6	CASSLSLEGYRPLHF	TGTGCCAGCAGCTTATCGTTGGAGGGTTATCGGCCCCTCCACTTT
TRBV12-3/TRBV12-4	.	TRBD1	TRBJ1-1	CASQYQTGIEAFF	TGTGCCAGCCAATACCAGACAGGGATTGAAGCTTTCTTT
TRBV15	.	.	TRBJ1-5	CATSRAGLRDQPQHF	TGTGCCACCAGCAGAGCGGGGTTAAGGGATCAGCCCCAGCATTTT
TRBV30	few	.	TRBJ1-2	CAWKGSFYGYTF	TGTGCCTGGAAGGGGAGTTTCTATGGCTACACCTTC
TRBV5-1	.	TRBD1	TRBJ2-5	CASGTGQETQYF	TGCGCCAGCGGGACAGGTCAAGAGACCCAGTACTTC
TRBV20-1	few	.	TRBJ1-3	CSALPILRNTIYF	TGCAGTGCCTTGCCGATCCTAAGAAACACCATATATTTT
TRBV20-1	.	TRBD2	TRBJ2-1	CSARDLAGPYNEQFF	TGCAGTGCTAGAGACCTAGCGGGGCCCTACAATGAGCAGTTCTTC
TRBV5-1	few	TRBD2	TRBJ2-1	CASSGGAGPGDEQFF	TGCGCCAGCAGCGGGGGAGCGGGGCCGGGAGATGAGCAGTTCTTC
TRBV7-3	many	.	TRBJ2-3	CASSLGTSNTDTQYF	TGTGCCAGCAGCCTCGGGACTTCCAACACAGATACGCAGTATTTT
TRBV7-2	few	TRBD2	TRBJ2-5	CASSSTGAGGRRAETQYF	TGTGCCAGCAGCTCCACTGGAGCGGGGGGCCGGCGGGCAGAGACCCAGTACTTC
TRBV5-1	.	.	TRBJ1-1	CASSYNRLMNTEAFF	TGCGCCAGCAGCTACAACAGGCTTATGAACACTGAAGCTTTCTTT
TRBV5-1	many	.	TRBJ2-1	CASSLNEPRGQFF	TGCGCCAGCAGCTTAAATGAGCCTCGGGGGCAGTTCTTC
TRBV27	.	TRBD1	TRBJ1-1	CASSLWSDRGEAFF	TGTGCCAGCAGTTTATGGAGCGACAGGGGAGAAGCTTTCTTT
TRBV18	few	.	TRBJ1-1	CASSQTTDVNTEAFF	TGTGCCAGCTCCCAGACGACAGACGTCAACACTGAAGCTTTCTTT
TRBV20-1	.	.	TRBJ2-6	CSANRPGSGANVLTF	TGCAGTGCTAACAGGCCGGGTTCTGGGGCCAACGTCCTGACTTTC
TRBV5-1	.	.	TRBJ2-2	CASSFGQPSTGELFF	TGCGCCAGCAGCTTCGGACAGCCGAGCACCGGGGAGCTGTTTTTT
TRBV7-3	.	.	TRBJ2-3	CASRSMGADTQYF	TGTGCCAGCAGATCTATGGGGGCTGATACGCAGTATTTT
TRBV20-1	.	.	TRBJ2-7	CSVRRAGLYEQYF	TGCAGTGTAAGGCGGGCGGGACTCTACGAGCAGTACTTC
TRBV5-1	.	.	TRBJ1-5	CASRPYRAHNQPQHF	TGCGCCAGCAGACCTTACAGGGCCCACAATCAGCCCCAGCATTTT
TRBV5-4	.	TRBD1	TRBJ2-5	CASSQGDRGQETQYF	TGTGCCAGCAGCCAAGGGGACAGAGGACAAGAGACCCAGTACTTC
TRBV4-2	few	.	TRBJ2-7	CASSRQGRASSYEQYF	TGTGCCAGCAGCCGCCAGGGGCGGGCGAGCTCCTACGAGCAGTACTTC
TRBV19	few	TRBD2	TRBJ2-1	CASNLAGGPGEQFF	TGTGCCAGTAATCTTGCGGGGGGGCCGGGTGAGCAGTTCTTC
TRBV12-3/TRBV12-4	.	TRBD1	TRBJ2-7	CASNRLGQAGYEQYF	TGTGCCAGCAACCGTCTCGGACAGGCAGGCTACGAGCAGTACTTC
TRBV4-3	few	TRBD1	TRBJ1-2	CASSQGRQGSGGYTF	TGCGCCAGCAGCCAAGGACGACAGGGATCGGGTGGCTACACCTTC